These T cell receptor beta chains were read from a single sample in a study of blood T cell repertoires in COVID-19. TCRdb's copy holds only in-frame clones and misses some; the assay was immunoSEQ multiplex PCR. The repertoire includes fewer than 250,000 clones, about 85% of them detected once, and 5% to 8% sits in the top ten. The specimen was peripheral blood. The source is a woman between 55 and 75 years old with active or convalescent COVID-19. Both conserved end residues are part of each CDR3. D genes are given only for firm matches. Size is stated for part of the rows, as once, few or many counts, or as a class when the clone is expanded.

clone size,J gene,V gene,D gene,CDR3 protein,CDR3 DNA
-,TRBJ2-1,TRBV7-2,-,CASSLDRGAPYNEQFF,TGTGCCAGCAGCTTAGACCGCGGGGCCCCCTACAATGAGCAGTTCTTC
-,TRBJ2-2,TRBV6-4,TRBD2,CASSAAGTSGELFF,TGTGCCAGCAGCGCTGCCGGGACTAGCGGGGAGCTGTTTTTT
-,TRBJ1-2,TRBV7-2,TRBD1,CASSFIGTAGGYTF,TGTGCCAGCAGCTTTATCGGGACAGCCGGTGGCTACACCTTC
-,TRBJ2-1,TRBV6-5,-,CASSPIQGGEQFF,TGTGCCAGCAGCCCGATACAGGGTGGTGAGCAGTTCTTC
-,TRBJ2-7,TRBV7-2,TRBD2,CASSLARASGRQREQYF,TGTGCCAGCAGCTTAGCGAGGGCTAGCGGGAGACAACGGGAGCAGTACTTC
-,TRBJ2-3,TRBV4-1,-,CASSQDLRGDTQYF,TGCGCCAGCAGCCAAGATCTACGGGGGGATACGCAGTATTTT
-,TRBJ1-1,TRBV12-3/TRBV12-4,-,CASRWTENTEAFF,TGTGCCAGCAGGTGGACAGAGAACACTGAAGCTTTCTTT
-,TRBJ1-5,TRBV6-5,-,CATAQGSVYQPQHF,TGTGCCACAGCCCAGGGTTCGGTTTATCAGCCCCAGCATTTT
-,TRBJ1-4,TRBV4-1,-,CASSQVDGGGEKLFF,TGCGCCAGCAGCCAAGTCGACGGCGGCGGAGAAAAACTGTTTTTT
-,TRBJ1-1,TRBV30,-,CAWRRRWPEAFF,TGTGCCTGGAGGAGGAGGTGGCCTGAAGCTTTCTTT
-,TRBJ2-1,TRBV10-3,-,CAISESGLQAEQFF,TGTGCCATCAGTGAGTCGGGCCTACAGGCGGAGCAGTTCTTC
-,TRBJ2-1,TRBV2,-,CASSSTRISYNEQFF,TGTGCCAGCAGCTCTACTAGAATCTCCTACAATGAGCAGTTCTTC
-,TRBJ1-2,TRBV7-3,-,CASSLSPRPDSPEYGYTF,TGTGCCAGCAGCTTAAGCCCCCGCCCGGACAGCCCCGAGTATGGCTACACCTTC
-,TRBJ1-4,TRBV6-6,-,CASSYSEQGIEKLFF,TGTGCCAGCAGTTACTCGGAGCAGGGTATTGAAAAACTGTTTTTT
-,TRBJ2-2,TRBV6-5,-,CASISSGGRGGELFF,TGTGCCAGCATATCCTCCGGCGGCCGGGGAGGGGAGCTGTTTTTT
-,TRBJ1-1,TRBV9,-,CASSVAGNTEAFF,TGTGCCAGCAGCGTAGCGGGGAACACTGAAGCTTTCTTT
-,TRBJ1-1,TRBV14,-,CASSQDRTPGGTFF,TGTGCCAGCAGCCAAGACCGGACGCCCGGGGGAACTTTCTTT
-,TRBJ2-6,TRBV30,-,CAWEEGSGANVLTF,TGTGCCTGGGAGGAGGGCTCTGGGGCCAACGTCCTGACTTTC
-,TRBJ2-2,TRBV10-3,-,CAISPGPIRGGFANTGELFF,TGTGCCATCAGCCCAGGTCCCATTAGGGGGGGTTTCGCGAACACCGGGGAGCTGTTTTTT
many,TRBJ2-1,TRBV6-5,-,CASRLRLGEQFF,TGTGCCAGCAGACTCAGACTCGGAGAGCAGTTCTTC
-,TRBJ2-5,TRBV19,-,CASSGTSTVETQYF,TGTGCCAGCTCGGGGACATCCACGGTGGAGACCCAGTACTTC
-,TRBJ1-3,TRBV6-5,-,CAEGISGNTIYF,TGTGCCGAGGGAATCTCTGGAAACACCATATATTTT
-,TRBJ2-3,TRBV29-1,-,CSVRRTVSTDTQYF,TGCAGCGTCCGAAGAACAGTTAGCACAGATACGCAGTATTTT
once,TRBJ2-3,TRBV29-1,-,CTLEREDTQYF,TGCACTCTCGAGAGGGAAGATACGCAGTATTTT
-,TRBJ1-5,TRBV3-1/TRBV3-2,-,CASSQLVHGQPQHF,TGTGCCAGCAGCCAACTGGTCCATGGCCAGCCCCAGCATTTT
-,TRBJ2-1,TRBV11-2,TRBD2,CASFRGAGVNGEQFF,TGTGCCAGCTTCCGTGGGGCGGGAGTGAACGGTGAGCAGTTCTTC
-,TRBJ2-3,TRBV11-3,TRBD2,CASSTYEGLAGDRDTQYF,TGTGCCAGCAGCACTTACGAAGGACTAGCGGGAGATCGCGATACGCAGTATTTT
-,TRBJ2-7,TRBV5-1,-,CASSLSWGDRSHEQYF,TGCGCCAGCAGCTTAAGTTGGGGGGACAGATCCCACGAGCAGTACTTC
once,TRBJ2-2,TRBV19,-,CASSIDQSGLAGELFF,TGTGCCAGTAGTATAGATCAGTCAGGTCTTGCCGGGGAGCTGTTTTTT
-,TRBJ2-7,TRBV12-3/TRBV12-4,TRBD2,CASSPLAGGEQYF,TGTGCCAGCAGTCCGCTAGCGGGAGGCGAGCAGTACTTC
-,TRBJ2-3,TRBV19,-,CASKGQYTDTQYF,TGTGCCAGTAAAGGACAGTACACAGATACGCAGTATTTT
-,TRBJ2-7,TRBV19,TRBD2,CASSPSPREVDEQYF,TGTGCCAGTAGTCCCTCCCCGCGGGAGGTGGACGAGCAGTACTTC
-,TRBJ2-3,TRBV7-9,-,CASSLSLGGAVDTQYF,TGTGCCAGCAGCTTAAGTCTTGGGGGGGCCGTGGATACGCAGTATTTT
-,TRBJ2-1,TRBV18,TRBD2,CASSTRLAGGYNEQFF,TGTGCCAGCTCAACCAGACTAGCGGGGGGCTACAATGAGCAGTTCTTC
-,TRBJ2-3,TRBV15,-,CATSRGLATDTQYF,TGTGCCACCAGCAGAGGGCTAGCCACAGATACGCAGTATTTT
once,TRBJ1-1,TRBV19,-,CASLRGGNTEAFF,TGTGCCAGCCTAAGGGGAGGCAACACTGAAGCTTTCTTT
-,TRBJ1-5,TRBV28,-,CASSFSERNQPQHF,TGTGCCAGCAGTTTTTCGGAGCGCAATCAGCCCCAGCATTTT
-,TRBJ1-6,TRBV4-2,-,CASSQVLGANNSPLHF,TGTGCCAGCAGCCAAGTTCTGGGGGCTAATAATTCACCCCTCCACTTT
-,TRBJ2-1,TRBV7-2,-,CASSLARYNEQFF,TGTGCCAGCAGCTTAGCGCGATACAATGAGCAGTTCTTC
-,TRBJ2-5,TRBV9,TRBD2,CASSVGGGGAETQYF,TGTGCCAGCAGCGTAGGTGGCGGGGGGGCGGAGACCCAGTACTTC
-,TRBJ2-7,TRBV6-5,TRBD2,CASSYLLAGEQYF,TGTGCCAGCAGTTACCTCCTAGCGGGAGAGCAGTACTTC
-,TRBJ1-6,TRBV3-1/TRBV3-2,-,CASSPWTDAYNSPLHF,TGTGCCAGCAGCCCTTGGACAGACGCCTATAATTCACCCCTCCACTTT
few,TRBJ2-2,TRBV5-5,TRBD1,CASNPSGQGNTGELFF,TGTGCCAGCAACCCATCGGGACAGGGGAACACCGGGGAGCTGTTTTTT
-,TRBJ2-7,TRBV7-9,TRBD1,CASSFGGQGRYEQYF,TGTGCCAGCAGCTTTGGGGGACAGGGTCGGTACGAGCAGTACTTC
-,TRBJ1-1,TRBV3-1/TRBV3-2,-,CASSQDREGENTEAFF,TGTGCCAGCAGCCAAGATCGTGAGGGCGAGAACACTGAAGCTTTCTTT